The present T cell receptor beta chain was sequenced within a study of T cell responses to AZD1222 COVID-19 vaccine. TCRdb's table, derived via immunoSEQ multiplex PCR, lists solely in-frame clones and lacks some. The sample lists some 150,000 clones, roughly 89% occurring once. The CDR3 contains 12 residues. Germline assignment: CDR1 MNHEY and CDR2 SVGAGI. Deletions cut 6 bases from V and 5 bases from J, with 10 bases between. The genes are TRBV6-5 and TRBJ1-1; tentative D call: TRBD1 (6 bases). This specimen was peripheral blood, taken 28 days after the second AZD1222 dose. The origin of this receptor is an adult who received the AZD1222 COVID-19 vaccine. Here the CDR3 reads CASSVRGTEAFF. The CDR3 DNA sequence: TGTGCCAGCAGCGTCAGGGGAACTGAAGCTTTCTTT.